This T cell receptor (beta chain) is drawn from a study of T-cell memory formation after mild COVID-19. Notes on the study in general: The appearance of some responding clones in pre-infection memory suggested that cross-reactive memory joined. The study found contracting CD4+ clones mainly in CM and EM and contracting CD8+ clones in EMRA.

The germline V gene encodes CDR1 SGHTA and CDR2 FQGNSA. The CDR3 totals 11 residues. Researchers used 5'RACE with constant-segment primers to make TCR alpha and TCR beta cDNA libraries that carry sample barcodes and UMIs. Using its own MiXCR run on the 5' RACE reads, TCRdb lists one record per CDR3 protein. The sample has around 250,000 distinct CDR3 sequences; over 8.5% are singletons. This clonotype was recorded a few times. The antigen is undetermined. The junction shows a germline mismatch at one end, possibly a read error. Material for sequencing was PBMCs or a T cell subset sorted from them (not recorded which). The chain carries TRBV7-2 and TRBJ2-7; no clear D. The sequence came from a man between 18 and 29 years old who had mild COVID-19 (a few samples of this study predate the infection). Cell type and time point are not known. The chain's CDR3 is CASSLEGYIHF. The CDR3 coding sequence is TGTGCCAGCAGCTTAGAAGGGTACATCCACTTC.